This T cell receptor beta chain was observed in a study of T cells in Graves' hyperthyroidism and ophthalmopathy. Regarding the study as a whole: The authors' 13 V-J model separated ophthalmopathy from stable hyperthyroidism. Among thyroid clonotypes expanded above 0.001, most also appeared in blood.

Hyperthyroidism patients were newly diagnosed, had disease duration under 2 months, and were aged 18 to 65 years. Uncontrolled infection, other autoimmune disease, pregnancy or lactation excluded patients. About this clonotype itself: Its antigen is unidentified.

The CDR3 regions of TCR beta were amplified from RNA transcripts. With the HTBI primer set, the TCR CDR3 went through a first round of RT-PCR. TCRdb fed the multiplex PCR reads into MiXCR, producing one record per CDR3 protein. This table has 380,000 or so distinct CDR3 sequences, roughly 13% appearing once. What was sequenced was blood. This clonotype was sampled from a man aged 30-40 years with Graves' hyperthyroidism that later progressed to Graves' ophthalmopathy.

CDR3 in DNA: TGTGCCATCAGTCGGGACAGGTCTAGCACAGATACGCAGTATTTT. This sequence encodes CAISRDRSSTDTQYF. The V call is TRBV10-3, the J call TRBJ2-3; 8 bases fit TRBD1. The CDR3 spans 15 residues. CDR1 and CDR2 (germline): ENHRY, SYGVKD. V trimming: 5 bases; J trimming: 0 bases; junction bases outside the gene matches: 4.